This T cell receptor beta chain appears in the sequencing data of a study of shared clonotypes between healthy human individuals (dated by TCRdb to the early 2020s). Study-wide context: A couple of women and a few men aged 18 to 49 years were included in the cohort. For each donor, CD4 naive and CD4 memory were each run on three plates, CD8 naive on two plates, and CD8 memory on one plate. The study deeply sequenced blood TCR repertoires of five healthy adults to estimate repertoire size and the extent of clonotype sharing between individuals. Different laboratories and diverse techniques were used to prepare libraries and sequence TCR repertoires, to increase sequencing depth and limit assay-specific biases. Leukapheresis yielded between about 0.85 and 10 billion PBMCs per donor.

Using the deep immunoSEQ assay, multiplex PCR amplified TCR CDR3 regions from genomic DNA. Extracted genomic DNA from each cell subset was distributed evenly across all wells of several immunoSEQ 96-well plates, and each plate was treated as a replicate. Each replicate PCR for sorted subsets received around 210 ng genomic DNA, equal to tens of thousands of T cell genomes. The purified libraries were quantified using a Qubit 3.0 fluorometer, sized with a Bioanalyzer 2100, and then quantified again using the KAPA Library Quantification kit. Every immunoSEQ 96-well plate was sequenced on a separate single-read 150-cycle Illumina NextSeq 550 flow cell. The study's own analysis went as follows. Because only junctional sequences without quality scores were contained in the immunoSEQ output, filtering matching that applied to full-length reads could not be performed. To assign V/J genes and CDR3, sequences were annotated against IMGT germline references using PyIR, a Python wrapper for IgBLAST v1.9. Reads were filtered out if the reads had weak V/J assignments (E-value above 1e-6), no CDR3, stop codons, out-of-frame junctions, or ambiguous translated residues. V3J clonotypes were defined as sequences sharing the same inferred V gene, J gene, and CDR3 amino acid sequence. Percentage overlap between repertoires was computed as shared unique clonotypes divided by the size of the smaller repertoire. Repertoire richness was assessed with RTK rarefaction, the Chao1 estimator, and Recon v2.1 estimates of unobserved clonotypes. OLGA was used to compute generation probabilities for all TCRbeta clonotypes that the gDNA method yielded from a few donors. Imported from immuneACCESS, the table was reduced by TCRdb to in-frame sequences with V and J called. These copies leave out some clones; in studies compared against another copy, an unresolved V gene accounts for under half, and the cause of the remainder is not known. The V and J calls and the clone size are those of that table, but D and trimming were determined from the DNA. The sample table contains 2 million to 2.5 million clones; only one count was recorded for approximately 95% of them. 0.39% of the sample is taken by the ten largest.

Study-wide conclusions, independent of this receptor: Around 5.4% of naive CD4, around 4% of naive CD8, about 2.1% of memory CD4, and 0.4% of memory CD8 clonotypes were shared across a few donors. Compared with non-shared clonotypes, clonotypes shared by all four sorted-subset donors had higher generation probabilities. Larger estimated clonotype richness was generally found for naive subsets than for memory subsets. Because the study included only a small number of donors, the genetic and exposure-history diversity represented was limited. Pairwise subsampling led to the expectation that sequencing depth would affect the degree of clonotype sharing among donors. Even with the large sequencing depth, rarefaction of the sorted-subset datasets indicated that sequencing was incomplete. Sampling was limited to blood, and TCR repertoires in tissue likely differ from TCR repertoires in blood.

Worth noting for this clone: The target of this receptor is not known. Per-base qualities were not stored, and no clone one base away is much larger.

The donors were healthy, HIV-negative adults with no recently reported acute infections or vaccinations. Every donor was a Caucasian adult living in Nashville, Tennessee, USA. CD4+ T cells were enriched through magnetic negative selection, after which naive cells were positively selected on CD45RA and the remaining negative fraction served as the memory subset. After blood collection by leukapheresis, PBMCs were isolated using Ficoll-Histopaque density gradient centrifugation and then cryopreserved in the vapor phase of liquid nitrogen. Analytical flow cytometry was used to check the purity and quantity of every magnetically sorted T cell population. Genomic DNA was isolated from every sorted fraction and measured by UV absorbance on a Nanodrop 2000c. Looking up the germline V gene yields CDR1 SGDLS and CDR2 YYNGEE. V is cut back by 1 base and J by 5 bases, with 8 bases in the junction unmatched. The CDR3 covers 15 residues, taking in both the cysteine and the phenylalanine. The CDR3 DNA has 45 bases and is translated from base 1.

The sample consisted of naive CD4+ T cells from PBMCs. In the paper's terms, the cell subset or site label means: CD45RA+ positively selected. The receptor chain draws on TRBV9 and TRBJ2-5; 7 of the junction bases match TRBD2. This clonotype was obtained from a man aged 18 to 29 in good health. Some clones in this sample may be carry-over from other donors' samples. In nucleotide form, the sequence is TGTGCCAGCAGCGTAAGTAGGGAGGGAGAGGAGACCCAGTACTTC. It translates to CASSVSREGEETQYF.